These 31 T cell receptor beta chains were sequenced from one sample in a study of T cell responses to AZD1222 COVID-19 vaccine. Using immunoSEQ multiplex PCR, the repertoire was profiled, and TCRdb retains in-frame clones only, with some absent. Seen here are some 130,000 clones, roughly 93% observed once, and the top ten hold approximately 0.98%. This specimen was peripheral blood, taken 28 days after the second AZD1222 dose. Source of these receptors: an adult who received the AZD1222 COVID-19 vaccine.

The chain carries TRBV30 and TRBJ1-5; D might be TRBD1 (5 bases). CDR3 length: 13 residues. V gave up 1 base and J gave up 6 bases, with 10 bases separating them. CDR1 GTSNPN and CDR2 SVGIG come from the germline V gene (reference sequence). The CDR3 spells CAWSEGRVQPQHF. The CDR3 coding sequence is TGTGCCTGGAGTGAGGGGAGGGTTCAGCCCCAGCATTTT. The full variable domain, completed using reference TRBV30 and TRBJ1-5, is SQTIHQWPATLVQPVGSPLSLECTVEGTSNPNLYWYRQAAGRGLQLLFYSVGIGQISSEVPQNLSASRPQDRQFILSSKKLLLSDSGFYLCAWSEGRVQPQHFGDGTRLSIL.

This chain joins TRBV14 and TRBJ1-2; possibly TRBD1 for D (5 bases). V lost 3 bases and J lost 9, with 14 bases in between. Germline lookup yields CDR1 SGHDN and CDR2 FVKESK. The length of the CDR3 is 13 residues. CDR3 sequence reads: CASSHPWTYRYTF. Written as DNA, the CDR3 is TGTGCCAGCAGCCACCCCTGGACATATCGCTACACCTTC. Full variable domain (rest looked up from reference TRBV14 and TRBJ1-2): EAGVTQFPSHSVIEKGQTVTLRCDPISGHDNLYWYRRVMGKEIKFLLHFVKESKQDESGMPNNRFLAERTGGTYSTLKVQPAELEDSGVYFCASSHPWTYRYTFGSGTRLTVV.

The genes are TRBV19 and TRBJ2-3; D remains ambiguous. This CDR3 region has 11 residues. V was clipped by 8 bases and J by 5 bases, with 8 bases between them. Germline V gene lookup returns CDR1 LNHDA and CDR2 SQIVND (reference sequence). For the CDR3, the DNA is TGTGCCAGTGGCCTCCGAGATACGCAGTATTTT. Translation gives CASGLRDTQYF.

The rearrangement links TRBV13 to TRBJ2-7; D is uncertain. The germline V and J ends were trimmed by 2 bases and 5 bases, with 22 bases remaining between them. The V gene's germline CDR1 is PRHDT and CDR2 FYEKMQ (reference sequence). The CDR3 has 17 residues. CDR3 in amino acids: CASSLRTSRLIPHEQYF. CDR3 coding DNA: TGTGCCAGCAGCTTACGGACGTCCCGGCTCATCCCCCACGAGCAGTACTTC.

The genes are TRBV5-1 and TRBJ2-5; D is possibly TRBD2 (6 bases). Germline assignment: CDR1 SGHRS and CDR2 YFSETQ. With 4 bases removed from V and 2 bases from J, the gap between germline ends came to 18 bases. This CDR3 contains 16 residues. CDR3 loop: CASSPVTGEGQETQYF. The CDR3 DNA reads as TGCGCCAGCAGCCCCGTTACGGGAGAGGGACAAGAGACCCAGTACTTC.

This chain joins TRBV20-1 and TRBJ2-7; D unresolved. V was cut by 5 bases and J by 3 bases, with 8 bases left in between. Looked up from germline, CDR1 is DFQATT and CDR2 is SNEGSKA (reference sequence). The CDR3 extends over 11 amino acids. CDR3 region: CSALLRYEQYF. The DNA for the CDR3 is TGCAGTGCTCTACTACGCTACGAGCAGTACTTC.

J is TRBJ1-2 and V is TRBV18, with 8 bases lining up with TRBD1. Per the germline V gene, CDR1 is KGHSH and CDR2 is LQKENI. V lost 3 bases and J lost 6; bases outside the gene matches: 12. The CDR3 runs 16 residues. CDR3 loop: CASSPGQGWRLDGYTF. DNA for the CDR3: TGTGCCAGCTCACCCGGACAGGGCTGGCGCCTTGATGGCTACACCTTC.

This clone is a singleton in its sample. The genes are TRBV19 and TRBJ1-2; 7 bases are a match to TRBD1. V lost 8 bases and J lost 5; bases outside the gene matches: 14. The length of the CDR3 is 15 residues. CDR1 is LNHDA, CDR2 SQIVND, per germline (reference sequence). CDR3 DNA: TGTGCCAGTTTACCTTATGGGACAGCCCTGTATGGCTACACCTTC. Its protein product is CASLPYGTALYGYTF.

This clone was seen a single time. V usage is TRBV11-2 and J usage is TRBJ1-6; D call uncertain. The CDR3 length is 15 residues. Germline CDR1 is SGHAT and CDR2 is FQNNGV. V lost 0 bases, J lost 7 bases, and 10 bases lay in between. This chain's CDR3 is CASSLEPGENSPLHF. The CDR3 nucleotides read TGTGCCAGCAGCTTAGAGCCGGGTGAGAATTCACCCCTCCACTTT.

This sequence joins TRBV12-3 or TRBV12-4 and TRBJ2-5, with D unresolved. V shed 6 bases and J shed 6 bases, with 14 bases lying between them. The CDR3 sequence is 13 residues long. CDR3 sequence (DNA): TGTGCCAGCAGACCTGGCGGTTGGCAGACCCAGTACTTC. It is translated as CASRPGGWQTQYF.

The chain is built from TRBV27 and TRBJ1-6; 12 bases align to TRBD1. In germline, CDR1 is MNHEY, CDR2 SMNVEV (reference sequence). V gave up 4 bases and J gave up 10 bases; unmatched junction bases: 5. The CDR3 sequence is 15 residues long. The CDR3 sequence is CASSSLGTGGSPLHF. The DNA of the CDR3 is TGTGCCAGCAGTTCCCTAGGGACAGGGGGCTCACCCCTCCACTTT.

The table lists this clone with a count of one. The chain has TRBV5-6 and TRBJ2-5; D not resolved. The V gene lost 3 bases and the J gene lost 5 bases, with 20 bases spanning the gap. CDR1 SGHDT and CDR2 YYEEEE come from the germline V gene. CDR3 length: 16 residues. The CDR3 loop is CASSSAVVQVDETQYF. The CDR3 coding sequence is TGTGCCAGCAGCTCGGCCGTGGTCCAGGTAGACGAGACCCAGTACTTC.

This clone appeared a single time. V is TRBV5-1 and J is TRBJ2-7, with TRBD2 matching over 11 bases. J was trimmed by 0 bases and V by 5 bases; bases with no gene match: 7. The V gene's germline CDR1 is SGHRS and CDR2 YFSETQ. This CDR3 is built from 16 residues. Here the CDR3 DNA reads TGCGCCAGCAGTTCCTCTAGCGGGGGGCTCTCCTACGAGCAGTACTTC. This encodes CASSSSSGGLSYEQYF.

The V and J genes are TRBV5-4 and TRBJ2-1; 10 bases align to TRBD2. Trimming cost V 4 bases and J 6 bases; bases outside gene matches: 10. This CDR3 has 16 amino acids. Germline lookup yields CDR1 SGHNT and CDR2 YYREEE (reference sequence). CDR3 nucleotide sequence: TGTGCCAGCAGCCCCCTAACTAGCGGGAAACCCAATGAGCAGTTCTTC. This gives the protein CASSPLTSGKPNEQFF.

CDR3 sequence: CASSLAPTNEKLFF. In DNA form, the CDR3 reads TGTGCCAGCAGCTTGGCTCCGACTAATGAAAAACTGTTTTTT. The J gene is TRBJ1-4, the V gene TRBV5-4, with D uncertain. Germline assignment: CDR1 SGHNT and CDR2 YYREEE (reference sequence). Trimming removed 0 bases from V and 2 bases from J, with 5 bases in between. The CDR3 runs to 14 residues.

CDR3 DNA sequence: TGTGCCAGCAGACAGGGCTCTGGAAACACCATATATTTT. The encoded protein is CASRQGSGNTIYF. This chain links TRBV7-6 with TRBJ1-3, with D possibly TRBD1 on 6 matching bases. The germline gives CDR1 SGHVS, CDR2 FNYEAQ. The V gene lost 6 bases and the J gene lost 0 bases, with 6 bases spanning the gap. The CDR3 is made up of 13 amino acids. The full variable domain, its missing parts supplied by reference TRBV7-6 and TRBJ1-3, is GAGVSQSPRYKVTKRGQDVALRCDPISGHVSLYWYRQALGQGPEFLTYFNYEAQQDKSGLPNDRFSAERPEGSISTLTIQRTEQRDSAMYRCASRQGSGNTIYFGEGSWLTVV.

The rearrangement uses TRBV18 and TRBJ1-3; D gene uncertain. Germline V gives CDR1 KGHSH, CDR2 LQKENI. Trimming shortened V by 2 bases and J by 0 bases, and 5 bases separated the two germline ends. The CDR3 spans 14 residues. Here the CDR3 reads CASSPAVSGNTIYF. The CDR3 bases are TGTGCCAGCTCACCAGCAGTCTCTGGAAACACCATATATTTT. Full variable domain (missing parts from reference TRBV18 and TRBJ1-3): NAGVMQNPRHLVRRRGQEARLRCSPMKGHSHVYWYRQLPEEGLKFMVYLQKENIIDESGMPKERFSAEFPKEGPSILRIQQVVRGDSAAYFCASSPAVSGNTIYFGEGSWLTVV.

The chain couples TRBV9 to TRBJ2-7; possibly TRBD2 for D (5 bases). The germline V gene encodes CDR1 SGDLS and CDR2 YYNGEE. With 4 bases removed from V and 4 bases from J, the gap between germline ends came to 15 bases. The CDR3 is 14 amino acids. For the CDR3, the DNA is TGTGCCAGCAGCTCCGGACTGGATGCGTACGAGCAGTACTTC. Its protein is CASSSGLDAYEQYF.

The rearrangement links TRBV24-1 to TRBJ2-1; possible D gene TRBD2, 6 bases. The germline CDR1 and CDR2 sequences are KGHDR and SFDVKD. V was pared by 4 bases and J by 6 bases, with 9 bases between. The CDR3 runs 13 residues. As DNA, the CDR3 is TGTGCCACCAGTGAGCCGGGAGTCAATGAGCAGTTCTTC. Protein: CATSEPGVNEQFF.

The genes are TRBV5-1 and TRBJ2-7, with TRBD1 matching over 10 bases. Trimming took 3 bases from V and 4 from J; bases not matched to a gene: 4. CDR1 and CDR2 from the germline V gene are SGHRS and YFSETQ. The CDR3 has 14 amino acids. The CDR3 spells CASSYGQGGYEQYF. The CDR3 coding sequence is TGCGCCAGCAGCTACGGACAGGGGGGTTACGAGCAGTACTTC.

The chain recombines TRBV5-1 with TRBJ1-3; 8 bases fit TRBD1. Germline V gene sequence: CDR1 SGHRS, CDR2 YFSETQ. The CDR3 has 16 residues. Trimming at V came to 2 bases and at J to 3 bases, leaving 7 bases not matched to a gene. CDR3 amino acids: CASSFGAGGGGNTIYF. CDR3 in DNA: TGCGCCAGCAGCTTTGGGGCAGGGGGCGGTGGAAACACCATATATTTT.

The chain has TRBV20-1 and TRBJ1-4; D remains ambiguous. V dropped 5 bases and J dropped 5 bases, with 6 bases sitting between them. Germline CDR1 is DFQATT and CDR2 is SNEGSKA (reference sequence). The CDR3 runs 11 residues. The CDR3 reads CSAPQNEKLFF. Written as DNA, the CDR3 is TGCAGTGCTCCTCAAAATGAAAAACTGTTTTTT.

Regarding this clone: Mismatch with germline at one junction end may stem from a read error. This chain links TRBV30 with TRBJ2-3; 10 nucleotides line up with TRBD2. The CDR3 extends over 12 amino acids. Germline CDR1 and CDR2: GTSNPN and SVGIG (reference sequence). The CDR3 region has the DNA TGTGCCTGGAGTGTGTCGGGACTAGCGCGACATTTT. It encodes CAWSVSGLARHF.

For this clone: At one boundary the junction diverges from the germline segment, which might be a read error. This chain uses TRBV20-1 with TRBJ1-2; D call uncertain. This CDR3 is 9 amino acids long. The germline CDR1 and CDR2 sequences are DFQATT and SNEGSKA (reference sequence). The CDR3 DNA reads TGCAGTGCTAGTGTTTGGGATTTCTTC. It translates to CSASVWDFF.

This chain joins TRBV6-1 and TRBJ1-2; the D is unclear. Trimming took off 2 bases at V and 8 bases at J, with 9 bases between the two ends. There are 12 residues in the CDR3. Germline V lookup: CDR1 MNHNS, CDR2 SASEGT. CDR3 nucleotides: TGTGCCAGCAGTGAACGCACACCCGGCTACACCTTC. This translates into CASSERTPGYTF.

The chain carries TRBV5-1 and TRBJ2-5; 7 bases map to TRBD2. This CDR3 is 14 amino acids long. V dropped 4 bases and J dropped 5; count of bases not matched to a gene: 8. Germline V gives CDR1 SGHRS, CDR2 YFSETQ. The DNA for the CDR3 is TGCGCCAGCAGCCCGGGACTAAGTGAGGAGACCCAGTACTTC. The encoded protein is CASSPGLSEETQYF.

The V and J genes are TRBV27 and TRBJ2-1, with 9 bases matching TRBD2. The CDR3 is 15 amino acids. Trimming removed 3 bases from V and 9 bases from J; junction bases left unmatched: 9. CDR1 and CDR2 from the germline V gene are MNHEY and SMNVEV (reference sequence). The DNA for the CDR3 is TGTGCCAGCAGTTTCCGGGCGGGAGGGCCGTTTGAGCAGTTCTTC. It specifies CASSFRAGGPFEQFF.

The V gene is TRBV3-1 (or the pseudogene TRBV3-2), the J gene TRBJ1-6; D call uncertain. The germline V gene has CDR1 LGHDT and CDR2 YNNKEL (reference sequence). The CDR3 extends over 13 amino acids. V was clipped by 0 bases and J by 13 bases, with 10 bases between them. The CDR3 coding sequence is TGTGCCAGCAGCCAAGACTGGGATCGTCCCCTCCACTTT. This translates into CASSQDWDRPLHF.

The rearrangement links TRBV14 to TRBJ2-3; 8 bases agree with TRBD2. The length of the CDR3 is 16 residues. The V segment lost 4 bases and the J segment 4 bases; nucleotides outside the gene matches: 10. The V gene's germline CDR1 is SGHDN and CDR2 FVKESK. The CDR3 sequence: CASSRLGREVPDTQYF. The CDR3 DNA reads as TGTGCCAGCAGCCGTTTGGGGCGGGAGGTTCCAGATACGCAGTATTTT.

The chain is built from TRBV30 and TRBJ2-5; tentative D call: TRBD1 (5 bases). V was shortened by 3 bases and J by 1 base, with 21 bases between the two germline ends. CDR3 size: 17 residues. Germline CDR1 and CDR2: GTSNPN and SVGIG (reference sequence). The CDR3 coding sequence is TGTGCCTGGAGCCTTTGGACACTGGTGGGATCCCAAGAGACCCAGTACTTC. It specifies CAWSLWTLVGSQETQYF.

V gene TRBV28 combines with J gene TRBJ1-6; TRBD1 might be the D (5 bases). Trimming removed 6 bases at V and 9 bases at J, with 21 bases between. This CDR3 contains 16 residues. Germline V gene lookup returns CDR1 MDHEN and CDR2 SYDVKM. In DNA, the CDR3 is TGTGCCAGCAGGTTAGGCGGCAGGGCGTCGAGTTCACCCCTCCACTTT. It translates to CASRLGGRASSSPLHF.